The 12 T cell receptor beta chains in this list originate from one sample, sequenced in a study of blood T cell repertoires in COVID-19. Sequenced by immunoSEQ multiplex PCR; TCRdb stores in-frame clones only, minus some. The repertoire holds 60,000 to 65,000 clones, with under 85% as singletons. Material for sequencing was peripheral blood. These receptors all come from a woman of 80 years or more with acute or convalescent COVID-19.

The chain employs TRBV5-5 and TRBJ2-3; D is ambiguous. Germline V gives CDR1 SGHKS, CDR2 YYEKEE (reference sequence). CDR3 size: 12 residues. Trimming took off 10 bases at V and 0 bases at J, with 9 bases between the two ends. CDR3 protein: CAGESSTDTQYF. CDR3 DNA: TGTGCCGGAGAGTCCAGCACAGATACGCAGTATTTT.

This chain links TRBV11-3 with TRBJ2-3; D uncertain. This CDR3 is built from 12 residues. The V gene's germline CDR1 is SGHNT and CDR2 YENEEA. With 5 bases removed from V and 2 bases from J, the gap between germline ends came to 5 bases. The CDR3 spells CASSPYTDTQYF. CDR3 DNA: TGTGCCAGCAGCCCGTACACAGATACGCAGTATTTT.

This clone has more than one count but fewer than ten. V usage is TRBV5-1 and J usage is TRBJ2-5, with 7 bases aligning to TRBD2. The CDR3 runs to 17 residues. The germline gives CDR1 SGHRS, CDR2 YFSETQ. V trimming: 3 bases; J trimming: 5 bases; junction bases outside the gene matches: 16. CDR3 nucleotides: TGCGCCAGCAGCTCAAGGGGCCGGGGAGGGTCAGGGGAGACCCAGTACTTC. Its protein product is CASSSRGRGGSGETQYF.

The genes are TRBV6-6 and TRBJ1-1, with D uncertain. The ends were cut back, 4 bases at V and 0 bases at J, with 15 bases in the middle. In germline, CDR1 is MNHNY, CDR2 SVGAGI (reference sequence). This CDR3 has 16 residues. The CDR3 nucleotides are TGTGCCAGCAGTTCGCCCCATGGCAGTATGAACACTGAAGCTTTCTTT. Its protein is CASSSPHGSMNTEAFF.

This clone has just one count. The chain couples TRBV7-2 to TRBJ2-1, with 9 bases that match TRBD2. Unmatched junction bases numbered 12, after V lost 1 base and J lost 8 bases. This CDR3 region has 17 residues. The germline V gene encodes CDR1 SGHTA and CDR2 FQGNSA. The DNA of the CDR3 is TGTGCCAGCAGCTTAGATATTGCGGGAGGGAGAAGGGATGAGCAGTTCTTC. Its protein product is CASSLDIAGGRRDEQFF.

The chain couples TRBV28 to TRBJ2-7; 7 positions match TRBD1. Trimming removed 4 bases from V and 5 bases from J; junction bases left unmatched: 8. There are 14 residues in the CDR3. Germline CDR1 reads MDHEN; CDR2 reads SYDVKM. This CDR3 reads CASSSPDRFHEQYF. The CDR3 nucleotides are TGTGCCAGCAGTTCCCCGGACAGGTTCCACGAGCAGTACTTC.

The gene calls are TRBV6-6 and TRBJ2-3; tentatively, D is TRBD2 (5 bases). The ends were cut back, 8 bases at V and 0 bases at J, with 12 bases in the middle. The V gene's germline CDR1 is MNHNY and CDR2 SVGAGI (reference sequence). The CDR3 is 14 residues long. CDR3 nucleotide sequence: TGTGCCAGCGGTTGGAGGCCTAGCACAGATACGCAGTATTTT. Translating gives CASGWRPSTDTQYF.

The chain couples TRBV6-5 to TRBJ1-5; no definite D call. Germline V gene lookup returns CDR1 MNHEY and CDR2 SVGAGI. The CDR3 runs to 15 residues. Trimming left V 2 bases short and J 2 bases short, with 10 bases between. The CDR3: CASSYGDSGNQPQHF. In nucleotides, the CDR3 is TGTGCCAGCAGTTACGGGGATAGCGGCAATCAGCCCCAGCATTTT.

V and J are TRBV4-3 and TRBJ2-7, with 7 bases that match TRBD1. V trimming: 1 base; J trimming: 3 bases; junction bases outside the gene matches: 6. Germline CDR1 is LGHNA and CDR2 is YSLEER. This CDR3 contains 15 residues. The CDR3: CASSQGPDRFYEQYF. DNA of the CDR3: TGCGCCAGCAGCCAAGGCCCGGACAGGTTCTACGAGCAGTACTTC.

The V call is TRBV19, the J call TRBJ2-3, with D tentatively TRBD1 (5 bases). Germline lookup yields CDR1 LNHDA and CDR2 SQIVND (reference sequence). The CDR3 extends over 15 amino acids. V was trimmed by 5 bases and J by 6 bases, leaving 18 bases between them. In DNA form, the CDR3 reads TGTGCCAGTAGTTCCGAAGGGGCAAGAACGGATACGCAGTATTTT. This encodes CASSSEGARTDTQYF.

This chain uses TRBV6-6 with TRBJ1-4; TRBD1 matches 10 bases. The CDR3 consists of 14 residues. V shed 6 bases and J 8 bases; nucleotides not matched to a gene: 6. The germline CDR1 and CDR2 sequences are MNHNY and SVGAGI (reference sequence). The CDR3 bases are TGTGCCAGCAGAAGACAGGGGGCGGGGGAAAAACTGTTTTTT. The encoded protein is CASRRQGAGEKLFF.

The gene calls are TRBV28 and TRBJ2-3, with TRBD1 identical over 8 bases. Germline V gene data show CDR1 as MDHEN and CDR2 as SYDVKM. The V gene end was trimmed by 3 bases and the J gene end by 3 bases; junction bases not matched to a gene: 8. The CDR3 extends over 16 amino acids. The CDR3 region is CASSFPGQAGTDTQYF. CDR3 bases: TGTGCCAGCAGTTTCCCGGGACAGGCGGGGACAGATACGCAGTATTTT.